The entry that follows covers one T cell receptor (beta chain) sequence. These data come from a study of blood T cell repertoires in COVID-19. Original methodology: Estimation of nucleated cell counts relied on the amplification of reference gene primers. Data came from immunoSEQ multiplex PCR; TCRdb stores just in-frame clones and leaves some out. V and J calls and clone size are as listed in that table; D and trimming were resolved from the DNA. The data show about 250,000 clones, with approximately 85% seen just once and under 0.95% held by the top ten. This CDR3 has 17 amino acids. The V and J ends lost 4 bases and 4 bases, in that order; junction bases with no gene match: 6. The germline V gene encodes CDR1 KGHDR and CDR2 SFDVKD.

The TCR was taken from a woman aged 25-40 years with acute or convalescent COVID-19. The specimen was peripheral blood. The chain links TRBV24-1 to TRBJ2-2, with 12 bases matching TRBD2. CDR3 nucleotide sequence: TGTGCCACCAGTGACCTGGGACTAGCGGGTCGCACCGGGGAGCTGTTTTTT. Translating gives CATSDLGLAGRTGELFF.